The 28 T cell receptor beta chains below were found in one sample sequenced in a study of regulatory T cells in long-lasting Graves disease. Arm-PCR of CDR3 regions with iRepertoire HTBI primers generated TCR beta libraries. A single record per CDR3 protein comes from TCRdb applying MiXCR to the multiplex PCR reads. The sample has roughly 510,000 distinct CDR3 sequences, 15% to 20% seen once. Time point described: newly diagnosed GD, antithyroid drugs for less than 3 months. PBMC-derived RNA was used for the TCR library. These same data were also listed under a study on T cells in Graves' hyperthyroidism and ophthalmopathy.

Specimen: peripheral blood mononuclear cells (PBMCs), collected at new diagnosis, from a patient treated with antithyroid drugs. The receptors originated from a man aged 18 to 29 with Graves disease.

The chain combines TRBV28 with TRBJ1-1; D possibly corresponds to TRBD1 (6 bases). This CDR3 is built from 13 residues. The germline gives CDR1 MDHEN, CDR2 SYDVKM. V dropped 8 bases and J dropped 0 bases, with 10 bases sitting between them. The CDR3 sequence is CASGDNMNTEAFF. CDR3 DNA sequence: TGTGCCAGCGGGGACAACATGAACACTGAAGCTTTCTTT.

Turning to this clonotype: Mismatch with germline at one junction end may stem from a read error. The chain employs TRBV20-1 and TRBJ2-3, with 8 bases lining up with TRBD2. Germline values: CDR1 DFQATT, CDR2 SNEGSKA (reference sequence). The CDR3 contains 17 residues. The DNA for the CDR3 is TGCAGTGCCAGAGGAGTAGTCGGGCGGGAGGTAACAGATACGCAGTATTTT. It specifies CSARGVVGREVTDTQYF.

This sequence joins TRBV5-6 and TRBJ1-2, with a tentative D call TRBD1 (6 bases). Trimming cost V 4 bases and J 4 bases, with 11 bases left between them. Germline V gene data show CDR1 as SGHDT and CDR2 as YYEEEE. This CDR3 comprises 13 residues. The CDR3 here is CASSNQGSYGYTF. Written as DNA, the CDR3 is TGTGCCAGCAGCAATCAGGGGAGCTATGGCTACACCTTC.

This clonotype was seen at least ten times. V gene TRBV6-1 combines with J gene TRBJ1-2; 9 nucleotides agree with TRBD1. This CDR3 is 15 amino acids long. Germline lookup yields CDR1 MNHNS and CDR2 SASEGT. J lost 3 bases, V lost 5 bases, and 7 bases had no gene match. As DNA, the CDR3 is TGTGCCAGCAGTAACAGGGGGCGTCAGGACTATGGCTACACCTTC. Protein product: CASSNRGRQDYGYTF.

This clonotype was seen once. The DNA of the CDR3 is TGTGCCAGTAGCACGGACGGCTCTGGAAACACCATATATTTT. Residues: CASSTDGSGNTIYF. The chain has TRBV19 and TRBJ1-3; D not resolved. Germline loops: CDR1 LNHDA, CDR2 SQIVND (reference sequence). Trimming pared 6 bases from V and 0 bases from J, leaving 9 bases between. The CDR3 contains 14 residues.

Of note for this clonotype: A much larger clone lies one base from this, so it may be a read error. The gene calls are TRBV5-1 and TRBJ1-5; maybe TRBD1 (5 bases). CDR3 size: 15 residues. The germline V gene has CDR1 SGHRS and CDR2 YFSETQ. This chain's CDR3 is CVSSLEGYSNQPQHF. As DNA, the CDR3 is TGCGTCAGCAGCTTGGAGGGGTATAGCAATCAGCCCCAGCATTTT.

This clonotype showed up many times. V is TRBV2 and J is TRBJ1-5; D unresolved. Trimming pared 5 bases from V and 7 bases from J, leaving 12 bases between. CDR1 is SNHLY and CDR2 is FYNNEI in the germline V gene. The CDR3 consists of 13 residues. In nucleotides, the CDR3 is TGTGCCAGCAGTACCCTTCCTGGACAGCCCCAGCATTTT. Protein: CASSTLPGQPQHF.

The sample holds a few counts of this clonotype. The genes are TRBV9 and TRBJ2-1, with TRBD2 identical over 10 bases. There are 15 residues in the CDR3. V lost 2 bases, J lost 3 bases, and 2 bases stayed unmatched. The germline CDR1 and CDR2 sequences are SGDLS and YYNGEE. For the CDR3, the DNA is TGTGCCAGCAGCGTTTCTAGCGGGAGCTACAATGAGCAGTTCTTC. As protein: CASSVSSGSYNEQFF.

The V gene is TRBV20-1, the J gene TRBJ2-1, with 11 bases lining up with TRBD2. Germline V gene lookup returns CDR1 DFQATT and CDR2 SNEGSKA (reference sequence). Trimming cost V 5 bases and J 10 bases; bases outside gene matches: 19. The CDR3 contains 17 residues. CDR3 amino acids: CSAQRALSGRAGSEQFF. CDR3 in DNA: TGCAGTGCTCAGAGGGCCCTTAGCGGGAGGGCCGGCAGCGAGCAGTTCTTC.

This clonotype appeared a few times. The chain joins TRBV9 to TRBJ2-7; D not resolved. The germline gives CDR1 SGDLS, CDR2 YYNGEE. This CDR3 has 13 amino acids. V was clipped by 0 bases and J by 2 bases, with 6 bases between them. DNA for the CDR3: TGTGCCAGCAGCGTAGCGGACCCCTACGAGCAGTACTTC. This encodes CASSVADPYEQYF.

This clonotype turned up a few times. The chain is built from TRBV13 and TRBJ2-3; D gene ambiguous. The CDR3 length is 16 residues. Trimming left V 5 bases short and J 3 bases short, with 18 bases between. CDR1 is PRHDT and CDR2 is FYEKMQ in the germline V gene (reference sequence). The CDR3 protein is CASSARVRPKTDTQYF. In DNA, the CDR3 is TGTGCCAGCAGCGCACGGGTGCGCCCAAAAACAGATACGCAGTATTTT.

The chain combines TRBV30 with TRBJ1-2; no clear D gene. The CDR3 has 12 residues. V lost 0 bases and J lost 5, with 7 bases in between. The germline gives CDR1 GTSNPN, CDR2 SVGIG (reference sequence). This CDR3 is CAWSVQRYGYTF. CDR3 DNA sequence: TGTGCCTGGAGTGTACAGAGATATGGCTACACCTTC.

The chain employs TRBV3-1 and TRBJ2-7; D call uncertain. The CDR3 is made up of 14 amino acids. V was pared by 7 bases and J by 2 bases, with 15 bases between. CDR1 is LGHDT, CDR2 YNNKEL, per germline (reference sequence). This CDR3 reads CASTPGTFTYEQYF. CDR3 coding DNA: TGTGCCAGCACCCCAGGTACCTTCACCTACGAGCAGTACTTC.

This clonotype was recorded many times. The V gene is TRBV20-1, the J gene TRBJ2-1; TRBD2 agrees at 7 bases. Losses at the gene ends were 5 bases for V and 5 bases for J; bases not matched to a gene: 9. Germline CDR1 and CDR2: DFQATT and SNEGSKA (reference sequence). The CDR3 extends over 14 amino acids. CDR3 coding DNA: TGCAGTGCTCGCAAGCGGGACGAAAACAATGAGCAGTTCTTC. This codes for CSARKRDENNEQFF.

This clonotype occurred a few times. The chain uses TRBV19 and TRBJ1-1; 7 positions agree with TRBD1. Germline trimming cut 5 bases from V and 9 bases from J; bases unmatched to any gene: 18. This CDR3 is built from 16 residues. CDR1 is LNHDA and CDR2 is SQIVND in the germline V gene (reference sequence). This CDR3 is CASSPPGQSLVGKAFF. The CDR3 nucleotides are TGTGCCAGTAGTCCACCGGGACAGTCCCTCGTTGGGAAAGCTTTCTTT.

The chain joins TRBV29-1 to TRBJ2-7, with D tentatively TRBD1 (5 bases). Trimming removed 6 bases from V and 3 bases from J, with 15 bases in between. This CDR3 contains 13 residues. In germline, CDR1 is SQVTM, CDR2 ANQGSEA. CDR3 amino acids: CSVRDSIDYEQYF. For the CDR3, the DNA is TGCAGCGTCAGGGATAGCATTGACTACGAGCAGTACTTC.

This clonotype was recorded at least ten times. Compared with germline, one end of the junction differs, possibly owing to a read error. This chain links TRBV7-8 with TRBJ2-7; D tentatively reads TRBD1 or TRBD2 (6 bases each). Germline CDR1 reads SGHVS; CDR2 reads FQNEAQ. The length of the CDR3 is 14 residues. CDR3 DNA: TGTCCCAGCAGGCGTCAGGGGCGGGGCGACGAGCAGTACTTC. Its translation is CPSRRQGRGDEQYF.

Only a few counts were recorded for this clonotype. The rearrangement uses TRBV10-2 and TRBJ2-7, with 9 bases that match TRBD1. Germline CDR1 and CDR2: WSHSY and SAAADI. The CDR3 is made up of 14 amino acids. Trimming cost V 9 bases and J 3 bases; bases outside gene matches: 9. The CDR3 region is CASIEPGQGYEQYF. The DNA for the CDR3 is TGCGCCAGTATAGAGCCGGGACAGGGCTACGAGCAGTACTTC.

In its sample, this clonotype was seen many times. J is TRBJ2-7 and V is TRBV3-1; D unclear. The CDR3 is 12 residues long. V shed 4 bases and J shed 2 bases, with 6 bases lying between them. In germline, CDR1 is LGHDT, CDR2 YNNKEL (reference sequence). The CDR3, as DNA: TGTGCCAGCAGCCTCCACCCCTACGAGCAGTACTTC. This translates into CASSLHPYEQYF.

This clonotype was seen a handful of times. The chain joins TRBV6-1 to TRBJ2-1, with D tentatively TRBD1 (6 bases). This CDR3 contains 13 residues. The V gene lost 7 bases and the J gene lost 4 bases, with 11 bases spanning the gap. CDR1 and CDR2 from the germline V gene are MNHNS and SASEGT. CDR3 in amino acids: CASTLGTYNEQFF. Here the CDR3 DNA reads TGTGCCAGCACACTGGGGACATACAATGAGCAGTTCTTC.

This clonotype was recorded only once. The rearrangement joins TRBV5-4 to TRBJ2-2; no clear D gene. The germline V gene has CDR1 SGHNT and CDR2 YYREEE (reference sequence). The CDR3 is made up of 16 amino acids. V lost 4 bases, J lost 6 bases, and 19 bases lay in between. The CDR3 nucleotides read TGTGCCAGCAGCACTCTAGGTGAACGTTTGTCCGGGGAGCTGTTTTTT. It codes for CASSTLGERLSGELFF. Based on the CDR3 plus reference TRBV5-4 and TRBJ2-2, the full variable domain is ETGVTQSPTHLIKTRGQQVTLRCSSQSGHNTVSWYQQALGQGPQFIFQYYREEENGRGNFPPRFSGLQFPNYSSELNVNALELDDSALYLCASSTLGERLSGELFFGEGSRLTVL.

This clonotype was recorded at least ten times. The gene calls are TRBV11-2 and TRBJ2-3; D is uncertain. The V gene lost 1 base and the J gene lost 2 bases, with 10 bases spanning the gap. CDR1 and CDR2 (germline): SGHAT, FQNNGV. CDR3 size: 15 residues. In DNA form, the CDR3 reads TGTGCCAGCAGCTTAGGCACGGCAAACACAGATACGCAGTATTTT. The encoded protein is CASSLGTANTDTQYF.

This clonotype was seen at least ten times. The chain employs TRBV2 and TRBJ2-5; 7 bases are a match to TRBD1. CDR1 is SNHLY and CDR2 is FYNNEI in the germline V gene. Trimming took 6 bases from V and 1 from J; bases not matched to a gene: 2. CDR3 length equals 13 residues. The CDR3 bases are TGTGCCAGCAGCCGGACAGGCCAAGAGACCCAGTACTTC. It is translated as CASSRTGQETQYF.

This clonotype was found a few times. The chain combines TRBV29-1 with TRBJ2-3; D is unresolved. The J call is doubtful: the DNA matches TRBJ2-1 better. The CDR3 covers 9 residues. Germline-derived CDR1 and CDR2 are SQVTM and ANQGSEA. The CDR3 sequence: CSVDGEQFF. The DNA of the CDR3 is TGCAGCGTTGATGGCGAGCAGTTCTTC.

This rearrangement joins TRBV29-1 to TRBJ1-1, with D unresolved. With 8 bases removed from V and 4 bases from J, the gap between germline ends came to 20 bases. The CDR3 is 14 amino acids. Germline V gene lookup returns CDR1 SQVTM and CDR2 ANQGSEA. The CDR3 region is CSILTRRGGTEAFF. In nucleotides, the CDR3 is TGCAGCATCTTGACGCGTCGAGGAGGCACTGAAGCTTTCTTT.

This clonotype was found a few times. This chain uses TRBV14 with TRBJ1-2; D gene uncertain. This CDR3 spans 12 amino acids. V was shortened by 1 base and J by 4 bases, with 4 bases between the two germline ends. The germline CDR1 and CDR2 sequences are SGHDN and FVKESK. The CDR3 spells CASSQAFYGYTF. In DNA, the CDR3 is TGTGCCAGCAGCCAAGCTTTCTATGGCTACACCTTC.

The chain links TRBV28 to TRBJ2-7; 11 bases are a match to TRBD1. The V gene end was trimmed by 2 bases and the J gene end by 4 bases; junction bases not matched to a gene: 7. Germline CDR1 is MDHEN and CDR2 is SYDVKM. The CDR3 extends over 16 amino acids. The CDR3 sequence is CASSLKGGTGGYEQYF. The CDR3, as DNA: TGTGCCAGCAGTTTAAAAGGAGGGACAGGGGGATACGAGCAGTACTTC.

The rearrangement links TRBV6-2 or TRBV6-3 to TRBJ2-7; 11 bases agree with TRBD2. The CDR3 extends over 15 amino acids. V lost 5 bases to trimming and J lost 5 bases; unmatched junction nucleotides: 8. Germline loops: CDR1 MNHEY, CDR2 SVGEGT. DNA for the CDR3: TGTGCCAGCAGTAATCCGGGACTAGCGGCCCACGAGCAGTACTTC. It is translated as CASSNPGLAAHEQYF.